These 29 T cell receptor beta chains were sequenced from one sample in a study of cytomegalovirus exposure and HLA in healthy donors. The study ran its PCR with 60 Vbeta and 13 Jbeta primers. The table came from immunoSEQ multiplex PCR; TCRdb's copy has only in-frame clones and leaves some out. This sample has 95,000 to 150,000 clones; around 80% occur once, and the top ten carry about 0.25%. Sample: PBMCs. Receptors were obtained from a man aged 50-59 years in good health and CMV-seronegative.

The V gene is TRBV7-8, the J gene TRBJ1-1, with a weak D call TRBD1 (5 bases). This CDR3 contains 14 residues. The V gene's germline CDR1 is SGHVS and CDR2 FQNEAQ. V was shortened by 0 bases and J by 1 base, with 6 bases between the two germline ends. CDR3 sequence reads: CASSLATGNTEAFF. The DNA for the CDR3 is TGTGCCAGCAGCTTAGCCACAGGGAACACTGAAGCTTTCTTT.

This clone was counted between two and nine times. The rearrangement uses TRBV9 and TRBJ1-1; D call uncertain. Trimming took 4 bases from V and 1 from J, leaving 11 bases between them. Germline assignment: CDR1 SGDLS and CDR2 YYNGEE. The CDR3 spans 14 residues. The CDR3 nucleotides read TGTGCCAGCAGCTTCGGGAGCTCGAACACTGAAGCTTTCTTT. Translated, it gives CASSFGSSNTEAFF. The full variable domain, rest sourced from reference TRBV9 and TRBJ1-1, is DSGVTQTPKHLITATGQRVTLRCSPRSGDLSVYWYQQSLDQGLQFLIQYYNGEERAKGNILERFSAQQFPDLHSELNLSSLELGDSALYFCASSFGSSNTEAFFGQGTRLTVV.

The J gene is TRBJ2-7, the V gene TRBV19, with TRBD2 matching over 11 bases. Germline values: CDR1 LNHDA, CDR2 SQIVND (reference sequence). V was pared by 10 bases and J by 9 bases, with 11 bases of the junction left unmatched. The CDR3 spans 13 residues. The CDR3 spells CATAGTSGLGQYF. CDR3 sequence (DNA): TGTGCCACCGCCGGGACTAGCGGTCTGGGGCAGTACTTC. The whole variable domain, filled in from reference TRBV19 and TRBJ2-7, reads DGGITQSPKYLFRKEGQNVTLSCEQNLNHDAMYWYRQDPGQGLRLIYYSQIVNDFQKGDIAEGYSVSREKKESFPLTVTSAQKNPTAFYLCATAGTSGLGQYFGPGTRLTVT.

The count of this clone is one. Without the conserved terminal phenylalanine or tryptophan, this CDR3 likely stems from a read error. The chain employs TRBV5-1 and TRBJ2-7, with D hard to call. Germline lookup yields CDR1 SGHRS and CDR2 YFSETQ. V was cut by 1 base and J by 2 bases, with 4 bases left in between. This CDR3 region has 12 residues. The CDR3 spells CASSLIAYEQYS. The CDR3 nucleotides read TGCGCCAGCAGCTTGATAGCCTACGAGCAGTACTCC.

The V call is TRBV6-5, the J call TRBJ2-7; TRBD1 aligns across 8 bases. V gave up 6 bases and J gave up 3 bases; unmatched junction bases: 7. CDR3 length: 14 residues. From germline, CDR1 is MNHEY and CDR2 SVGAGI. CDR3 DNA sequence: TGTGCCAGCAGACACGGACAGGGAGTCTACGAGCAGTACTTC. It translates to CASRHGQGVYEQYF.

V gene TRBV11-3 combines with J gene TRBJ2-1; 10 nucleotides agree with TRBD1. This CDR3 has 17 residues. The V and J ends lost 5 bases and 4 bases, in that order; junction bases with no gene match: 11. CDR1 and CDR2 from the germline V gene are SGHNT and YENEEA. The CDR3 here is CASSQFRQGASYNEQFF. DNA for the CDR3: TGTGCCAGCAGCCAATTCAGACAGGGGGCCTCTTACAATGAGCAGTTCTTC.

In this sample, this clone turned up a few times. The J gene is TRBJ2-5, the V gene TRBV25-1; 8 nucleotides line up with TRBD1. Germline CDR1 MGHDK, CDR2 SYGVNS. The J segment lost 6 bases and the V segment lost 1 base, leaving 10 bases of the junction unmatched. CDR3 length: 16 amino acids. CDR3 protein: CASSEFGQGFGKTQYF. CDR3 nucleotide sequence: TGTGCCAGCAGTGAATTCGGACAGGGTTTCGGGAAGACCCAGTACTTC.

About this clone: Additional DNA sequences in this sample encode the identical CDR3. The rearrangement links TRBV29-1 to TRBJ2-2, with 7 bases fitting TRBD1. From germline, CDR1 is SQVTM and CDR2 ANQGSEA. The J segment lost 0 bases and the V segment lost 4 bases, leaving 2 bases of the junction unmatched. The CDR3 sequence is 14 residues long. The CDR3: CSVGQGANTGELFF. The CDR3, as DNA: TGCAGCGTTGGTCAGGGGGCGAACACCGGGGAGCTGTTTTTT.

This clone came up a few times. This rearrangement joins TRBV19 to TRBJ2-7; tentatively, D is TRBD1 (6 bases). The CDR3 runs 15 residues. CDR1 is LNHDA and CDR2 is SQIVND in the germline V gene (reference sequence). Trimming took off 0 bases at V and 2 bases at J, with 11 bases between the two ends. CDR3 DNA sequence: TGTGCCAGTAGTATAGATAGGGACACAACCTACGAGCAGTACTTC. Protein product: CASSIDRDTTYEQYF.

The chain combines TRBV11-3 with TRBJ2-3, with TRBD2 matching over 12 bases. This CDR3 is built from 16 residues. CDR1 is SGHNT and CDR2 is YENEEA in the germline V gene. V gave up 5 bases and J gave up 6 bases; unmatched junction bases: 9. CDR3 sequence: CASSPTRLAGADTQYF. DNA of the CDR3: TGTGCCAGCAGCCCCACCCGACTAGCGGGGGCGGATACGCAGTATTTT.

The rearrangement joins TRBV18 to TRBJ1-3; D perhaps matches TRBD1 (6 bases). Trimming shortened V by 4 bases and J by 8 bases, and 12 bases separated the two germline ends. Germline loops: CDR1 KGHSH, CDR2 LQKENI. The CDR3 spans 13 residues. CDR3 in amino acids: CASSLGAGDTIYF. The CDR3, as DNA: TGTGCCAGCTCACTCGGCGCAGGGGACACCATATATTTT.

This sequence joins TRBV9 and TRBJ1-1; the match to TRBD1 covers 8 bases. J gave up 1 base and V 4 bases, and 3 bases lay outside the gene matches. Germline CDR1 and CDR2: SGDLS and YYNGEE. This CDR3 is 14 amino acids long. CDR3 nucleotides: TGTGCCAGCAGCCCAGGACAGGGGAACACTGAAGCTTTCTTT. Translation gives CASSPGQGNTEAFF.

CDR3 sequence reads: CASSNRDSSQYEQYF. In DNA, the CDR3 is TGTGCCAGCAGTAACCGGGACAGTAGTCAATACGAGCAGTACTTC. V is TRBV6-5 and J is TRBJ2-7; 7 nucleotides match TRBD1. This CDR3 is 15 amino acids long. Germline values: CDR1 MNHEY, CDR2 SVGAGI. V gave up 5 bases and J gave up 4 bases; unmatched junction bases: 11.

V and J are TRBV28 and TRBJ1-2; 10 bases align to TRBD1. The CDR3 spans 14 residues. The trim removed 5 bases at V and 8 bases at J, leaving 8 bases unmatched. Per germline, CDR1 MDHEN and CDR2 SYDVKM. The CDR3 loop reads CASSTPDRGGGYTF. CDR3 coding DNA: TGTGCCAGCAGTACCCCGGACAGGGGGGGAGGCTACACCTTC.

V and J are TRBV9 and TRBJ1-3; D gene unclear. Trimming removed 7 bases from V and 0 bases from J, with 11 bases in between. CDR3 length: 14 amino acids. CDR1 SGDLS and CDR2 YYNGEE come from the germline V gene. CDR3 amino acids: CASSYGDSGNTIYF. CDR3 DNA sequence: TGTGCCAGCTCGTACGGGGACTCTGGAAACACCATATATTTT.

V and J are TRBV5-4 and TRBJ2-5; D might be TRBD1 (6 bases). V was shortened by 1 base and J by 1 base, with 8 bases between the two germline ends. CDR1 is SGHNT and CDR2 is YYREEE in the germline V gene (reference sequence). This CDR3 is built from 14 residues. CDR3 bases: TGTGCCAGCAGCTTGAGGACAGCCCAAGAGACCCAGTACTTC. Its translation: CASSLRTAQETQYF. Filled out from reference TRBV5-4 and TRBJ2-5, the complete variable domain reads ETGVTQSPTHLIKTRGQQVTLRCSSQSGHNTVSWYQQALGQGPQFIFQYYREEENGRGNFPPRFSGLQFPNYSSELNVNALELDDSALYLCASSLRTAQETQYFGPGTRLLVL.

The chain uses TRBV28 and TRBJ1-4; weak D call: TRBD1 (5 bases). CDR1 is MDHEN, CDR2 SYDVKM, per germline. The CDR3 is made up of 15 amino acids. Trimming left V 6 bases short and J 0 bases short, with 11 bases between. This chain's CDR3 is CASRGPLATNEKLFF. CDR3 nucleotide sequence: TGTGCCAGCAGGGGGCCCCTTGCAACTAATGAAAAACTGTTTTTT.

The rearrangement links TRBV29-1 to TRBJ1-4, with 8 bases lining up with TRBD1. The junction had 7 bases not matched to a gene; V was cut back by 0 bases and J by 10 bases. The CDR3 length is 14 residues. CDR1 is SQVTM and CDR2 is ANQGSEA in the germline V gene. CDR3 nucleotides: TGCAGCGTTGAAGAAGGCCAGGGGGCTAGAAAACTGTTTTTT. This encodes CSVEEGQGARKLFF.

The chain links TRBV5-6 to TRBJ2-7; possible D gene TRBD1, 6 bases. V lost 0 bases and J lost 2, with 9 bases in between. This CDR3 has 14 amino acids. The V gene's germline CDR1 is SGHDT and CDR2 YYEEEE. The CDR3 sequence is CASSLVGQPYEQYF. DNA of the CDR3: TGTGCCAGCAGCTTGGTGGGACAACCCTACGAGCAGTACTTC.

The chain joins TRBV14 to TRBJ1-1; perhaps TRBD1 as D (6 bases). Germline V gene lookup returns CDR1 SGHDN and CDR2 FVKESK. The CDR3 runs to 14 residues. V was clipped by 4 bases and J by 4 bases, with 13 bases between them. The DNA of the CDR3 is TGTGCCAGCAGCCGCAGGGGCCTGGGCACTGAAGCTTTCTTT. It translates to CASSRRGLGTEAFF.

The chain links TRBV15 to TRBJ2-7, with TRBD1 identical over 11 bases. CDR1 and CDR2 (germline): LNHNV, YYDKDF (reference sequence). This CDR3 comprises 19 residues. The V and J ends lost 5 bases and 3 bases, in that order; junction bases with no gene match: 18. The CDR3 DNA follows: TGTGCCACCAGCCCGGACATGGGACAGGGGGTATTACGGGTCTACGAGCAGTACTTC. Encoded protein: CATSPDMGQGVLRVYEQYF.

The chain links TRBV2 to TRBJ2-1; 13 bases align to TRBD2. Germline assignment: CDR1 SNHLY and CDR2 FYNNEI. The CDR3 length is 16 residues. The V segment lost 2 bases and the J segment 2 bases; nucleotides outside the gene matches: 0. The CDR3 reads CASSETSGRAYNEQFF. DNA of the CDR3: TGTGCCAGCAGTGAAACTAGCGGGAGGGCCTACAATGAGCAGTTCTTC.

The chain employs TRBV5-1 and TRBJ2-5; the match to TRBD2 covers 13 bases. Germline CDR1 is SGHRS and CDR2 is YFSETQ. V shed 6 bases and J 4 bases; nucleotides not matched to a gene: 6. The CDR3 contains 15 residues. CDR3 bases: TGCGCCAGCACTCGGACTAGCGGGGGCCCAGAGACCCAGTACTTC. It specifies CASTRTSGGPETQYF.

V gene TRBV29-1 combines with J gene TRBJ2-7; the D is unclear. There are 12 residues in the CDR3. Germline V gives CDR1 SQVTM, CDR2 ANQGSEA. The V end was cut by 0 bases, the J end by 6 bases, with 9 bases between. CDR3 in amino acids: CSVEDQAAEQYF. CDR3 coding DNA: TGCAGCGTTGAAGATCAGGCAGCCGAGCAGTACTTC.

The CDR3 loop is CASSLVASGQETQYF. The DNA for the CDR3 is TGTGCCAGCAGCTTGGTTGCTAGCGGACAAGAGACCCAGTACTTC. The chain recombines TRBV5-5 with TRBJ2-5; 7 bases are a match to TRBD2. V lost 0 bases and J lost 2; bases outside the gene matches: 4. The CDR3 spans 15 residues. CDR1 is SGHKS, CDR2 YYEKEE, per germline (reference sequence).

This chain links TRBV5-1 with TRBJ1-1; D remains ambiguous. Germline CDR1 SGHRS, CDR2 YFSETQ. The V end was cut by 0 bases, the J end by 7 bases, with 10 bases between. The CDR3 runs 13 residues. In DNA, the CDR3 is TGCGCCAGCAGCTTGGATTCGGGGTTTGAAGCTTTCTTT. Translation gives CASSLDSGFEAFF.

This clone came up once. V gene TRBV5-4 combines with J gene TRBJ2-3; no reliable D call. V was shortened by 4 bases and J by 0 bases, with 9 bases between the two germline ends. The CDR3 totals 14 residues. The germline V gene encodes CDR1 SGHNT and CDR2 YYREEE (reference sequence). In DNA form, the CDR3 reads TGTGCCAGCAGCACGACTGGAAGCACAGATACGCAGTATTTT. Its protein is CASSTTGSTDTQYF.

This clone was counted once. The CDR3 DNA reads TGCGCCAGCAGCCAAGATCAGACAGCTAGCTCCTACGAGCAGTACTTC. It codes for CASSQDQTASSYEQYF. The J gene is TRBJ2-7, the V gene TRBV4-3; TRBD1 might be the D (5 bases). CDR3 length: 16 residues. Per germline, CDR1 LGHNA and CDR2 YSLEER. V gave up 0 bases and J gave up 0 bases, with 12 bases separating them.

The chain combines TRBV19 with TRBJ1-5; the D gene is possibly TRBD1 (6 bases). Germline loops: CDR1 LNHDA, CDR2 SQIVND (reference sequence). This CDR3 is built from 14 residues. V dropped 10 bases and J dropped 0 bases, with 13 bases sitting between them. DNA of the CDR3: TGTGCCACCGTGGACAGATATAGCAATCAGCCCCAGCATTTT. The encoded protein is CATVDRYSNQPQHF.